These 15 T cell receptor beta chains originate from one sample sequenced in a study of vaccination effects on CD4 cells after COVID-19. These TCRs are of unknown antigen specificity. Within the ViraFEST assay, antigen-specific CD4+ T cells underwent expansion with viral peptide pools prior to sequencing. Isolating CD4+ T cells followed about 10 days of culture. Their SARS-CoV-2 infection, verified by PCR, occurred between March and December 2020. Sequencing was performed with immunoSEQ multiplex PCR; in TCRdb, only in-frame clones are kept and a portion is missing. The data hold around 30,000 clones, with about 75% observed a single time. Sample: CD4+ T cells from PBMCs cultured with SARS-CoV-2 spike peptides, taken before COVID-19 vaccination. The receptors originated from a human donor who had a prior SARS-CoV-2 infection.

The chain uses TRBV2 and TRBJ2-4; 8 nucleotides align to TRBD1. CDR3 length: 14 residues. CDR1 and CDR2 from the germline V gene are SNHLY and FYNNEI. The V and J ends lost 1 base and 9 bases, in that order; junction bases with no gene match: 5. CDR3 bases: TGTGCCAGCAGTGAAGGGACAGGGCCATCCATTCAGTACTTC. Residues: CASSEGTGPSIQYF.

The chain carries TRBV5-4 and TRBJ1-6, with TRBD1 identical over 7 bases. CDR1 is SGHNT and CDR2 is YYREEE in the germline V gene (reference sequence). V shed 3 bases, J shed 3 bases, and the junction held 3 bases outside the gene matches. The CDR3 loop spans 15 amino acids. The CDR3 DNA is TGTGCCAGCAGCTCGACAGGGAACTATAATTCACCCCTCCACTTT. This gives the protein CASSSTGNYNSPLHF.

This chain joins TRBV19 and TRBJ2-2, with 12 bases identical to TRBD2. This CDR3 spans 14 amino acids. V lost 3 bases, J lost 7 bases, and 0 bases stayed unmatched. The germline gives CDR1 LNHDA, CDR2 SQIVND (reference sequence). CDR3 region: CASSMGLAGGELFF. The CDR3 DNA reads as TGTGCCAGTAGTATGGGACTAGCGGGCGGGGAGCTGTTTTTT.

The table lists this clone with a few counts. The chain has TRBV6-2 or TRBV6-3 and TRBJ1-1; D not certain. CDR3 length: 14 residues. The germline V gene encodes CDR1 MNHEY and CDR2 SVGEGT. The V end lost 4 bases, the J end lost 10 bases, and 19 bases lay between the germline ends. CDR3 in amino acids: CASSLPDLGRRAFF. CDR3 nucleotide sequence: TGTGCCAGCAGTTTACCGGACCTAGGCCGCCGAGCTTTCTTT.

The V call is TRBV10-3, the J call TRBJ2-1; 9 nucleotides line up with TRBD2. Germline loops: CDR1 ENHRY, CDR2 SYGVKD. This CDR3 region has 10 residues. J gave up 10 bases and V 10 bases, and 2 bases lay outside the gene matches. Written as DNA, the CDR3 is TGTGCCACTGGACTAGCGGAGCAGTTCTTC. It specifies CATGLAEQFF.

CDR3 protein: CASSLRGLPKYTGELFF. Here the CDR3 DNA reads TGTGCCAGCAGCTTAAGGGGCCTACCGAAATACACCGGGGAGCTGTTTTTT. This chain joins TRBV11-2 and TRBJ2-2; D may be TRBD1 (5 bases). The CDR3 has 17 amino acids. The germline V gene encodes CDR1 SGHAT and CDR2 FQNNGV. Trimming removed 2 bases from V and 3 bases from J, with 16 bases in between.

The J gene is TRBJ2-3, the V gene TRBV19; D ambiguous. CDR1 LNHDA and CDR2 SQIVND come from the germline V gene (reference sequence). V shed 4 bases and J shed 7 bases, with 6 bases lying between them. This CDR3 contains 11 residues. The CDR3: CASSNRNTQYF. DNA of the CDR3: TGTGCCAGTAGTAATCGGAATACGCAGTATTTT.

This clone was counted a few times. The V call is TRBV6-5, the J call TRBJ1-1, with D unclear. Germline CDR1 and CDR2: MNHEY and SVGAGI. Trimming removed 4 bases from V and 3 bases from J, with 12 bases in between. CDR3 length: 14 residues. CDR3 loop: CASSLGGIDTEAFF. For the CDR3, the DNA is TGTGCCAGCAGTTTGGGTGGAATAGACACTGAAGCTTTCTTT.

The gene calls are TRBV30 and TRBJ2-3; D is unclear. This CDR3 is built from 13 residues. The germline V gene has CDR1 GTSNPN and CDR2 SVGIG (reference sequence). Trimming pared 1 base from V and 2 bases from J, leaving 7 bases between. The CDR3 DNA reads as TGTGCCTGGAGTGGGGTGGTCACAGATACGCAGTATTTT. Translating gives CAWSGVVTDTQYF.

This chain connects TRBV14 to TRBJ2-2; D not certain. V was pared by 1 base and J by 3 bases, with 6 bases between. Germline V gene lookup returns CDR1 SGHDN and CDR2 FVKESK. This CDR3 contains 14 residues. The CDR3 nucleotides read TGTGCCAGCAGCCAAGGCAGGTACACCGGGGAGCTGTTTTTT. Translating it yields CASSQGRYTGELFF.

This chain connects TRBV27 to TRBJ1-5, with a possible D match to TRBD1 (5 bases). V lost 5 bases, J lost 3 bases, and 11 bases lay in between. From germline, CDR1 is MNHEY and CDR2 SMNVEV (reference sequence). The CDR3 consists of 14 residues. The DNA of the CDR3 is TGTGCCAGCAGTCGGGGGTATGACAATCAGCCCCAGCATTTT. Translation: CASSRGYDNQPQHF.

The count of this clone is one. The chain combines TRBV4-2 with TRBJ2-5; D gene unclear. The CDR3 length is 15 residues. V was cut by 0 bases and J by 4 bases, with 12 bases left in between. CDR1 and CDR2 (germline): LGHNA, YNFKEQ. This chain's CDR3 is CASSQDNVVGETQYF. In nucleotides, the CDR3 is TGTGCCAGCAGCCAAGACAATGTGGTAGGAGAGACCCAGTACTTC.

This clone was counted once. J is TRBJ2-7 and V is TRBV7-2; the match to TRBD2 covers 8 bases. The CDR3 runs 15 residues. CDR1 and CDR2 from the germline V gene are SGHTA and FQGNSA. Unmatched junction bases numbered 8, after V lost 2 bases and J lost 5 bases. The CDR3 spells CASSLSGTRGHEQYF. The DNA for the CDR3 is TGTGCCAGCAGCTTATCGGGGACTAGAGGCCACGAGCAGTACTTC.

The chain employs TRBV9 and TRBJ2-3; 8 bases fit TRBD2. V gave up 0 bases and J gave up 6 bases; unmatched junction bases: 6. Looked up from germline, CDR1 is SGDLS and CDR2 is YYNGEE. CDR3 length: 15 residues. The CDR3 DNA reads TGTGCCAGCAGCGTAGCGGGGGGGCTATTGGATACGCAGTATTTT. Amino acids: CASSVAGGLLDTQYF.

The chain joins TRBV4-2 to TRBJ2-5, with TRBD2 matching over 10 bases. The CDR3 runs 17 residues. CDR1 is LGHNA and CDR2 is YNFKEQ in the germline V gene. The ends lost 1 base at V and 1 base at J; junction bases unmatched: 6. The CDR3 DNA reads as TGTGCCAGCAGCCAAGTGTTTAGCGGGAGGACCCAAGAGACCCAGTACTTC. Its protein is CASSQVFSGRTQETQYF.